What follows is one T cell receptor beta chain and its context. Its antigen remains unknown. The data belong to a study of cytomegalovirus exposure and HLA in healthy donors. Overall study results and limits: Later analysis suggested most CMV-associated TCR beta chains were HLA-restricted. Prediction of most subjects' HLA-A and HLA-B alleles by TCR beta sequences was reportedly accurate.

Germline V gives CDR1 SNHLY, CDR2 FYNNEI. The CDR3 is made up of 13 amino acids. PCR primers comprised 60 Vbeta and 13 Jbeta primers. Clones were sequenced by immunoSEQ multiplex PCR, and TCRdb holds only the in-frame ones, with some missing. The repertoire holds about 180,000 clones, with 60% to 85% as singletons. The genes are TRBV2 and TRBJ1-5; D is possibly TRBD1 (5 bases). The receptor was isolated from a man in his late teens or twenties in good health and CMV-seronegative. Sequencing input: PBMCs. The CDR3 DNA reads TGTTCTCAAGGGGTGGGGCGCGATCAGCCCCAGCATTTT. Translated, it gives CSQGVGRDQPQHF.